Presented here are 23 T cell receptor beta chains from one specimen sequenced in a study of T-cell reconstitution after alpha-beta-depleted transplantation in children. The TCRbeta library was prepared with unique molecular identifiers. TCRdb reprocessed the PCR reads with MiXCR, giving one entry per CDR3 protein. The sample has 600,000 to 700,000 distinct CDR3 sequences, 16% seen once; the top ten hold 0.9% to 1.2%. Specimen: PBMCs from the stem cell graft donor, collected from the stem cell graft. All receptors derive from a human donor who donated a stem cell graft to a child with acute myeloid leukemia.

This clonotype has only a few counts. The V and J genes are TRBV27 and TRBJ2-5; 8 bases are shared with TRBD2. The germline gives CDR1 MNHEY, CDR2 SMNVEV (reference sequence). This CDR3 is built from 15 residues. The J segment lost 4 bases and the V segment lost 3 bases, leaving 7 bases of the junction unmatched. In nucleotides, the CDR3 is TGTGCCAGCAGTTTTCCCGGGGGGGCGAGAGAGACCCAGTACTTC. Its protein is CASSFPGGARETQYF.

A few counts support this clonotype. The rearrangement uses TRBV4-1 and TRBJ2-1; 7 nucleotides match TRBD2. The CDR3 runs to 13 residues. Germline CDR1 is MGHRA and CDR2 is YSYEKL. V lost 1 base, J lost 8 bases, and 2 bases stayed unmatched. CDR3 protein: CASSQGRGYEQFF. Written as DNA, the CDR3 is TGCGCCAGCAGCCAAGGGCGGGGGTATGAGCAGTTCTTC.

As regards this clonotype: At one of its ends the junction is not consistent with the germline gene, which may arise from a read error. The chain joins TRBV12-3 or TRBV12-4 to TRBJ2-1; the D gene could be TRBD1 or TRBD2 (6 bases each). The CDR3 length is 14 residues. In DNA, the CDR3 is TGTGCCTGCAGAGAGGGGGGAGGCCACAATGAGCAGTTCTTC. Amino acids: CACREGGGHNEQFF.

This clonotype was observed many times. The chain uses TRBV20-1 and TRBJ1-1; the D is unclear. The V gene lost 6 bases and the J gene lost 1 base, with 15 bases spanning the gap. Per germline, CDR1 DFQATT and CDR2 SNEGSKA (reference sequence). The CDR3 has 14 amino acids. As DNA, the CDR3 is TGCAGTGCCACGACCCTTTTACAGAACACTGAAGCTTTCTTT. This gives the protein CSATTLLQNTEAFF.

The chain is built from TRBV6-1 and TRBJ2-7; 9 nucleotides line up with TRBD1. The trim removed 6 bases at V and 2 bases at J, leaving 8 bases unmatched. Looked up from germline, CDR1 is MNHNS and CDR2 is SASEGT. CDR3 length: 15 residues. In nucleotides, the CDR3 is TGTGCCAGCAGGGGCCGGGACAGGGTAGCCTACGAGCAGTACTTC. Protein product: CASRGRDRVAYEQYF.

This clonotype turned up a few times. In DNA, the CDR3 is TGTGCCATAGGGACAGGTAACATGAACACTGAAGCTTTCTTT. It translates to CAIGTGNMNTEAFF. This chain connects TRBV12-3 or TRBV12-4 to TRBJ1-1, with 8 bases aligning to TRBD1. The ends lost 10 bases at V and 0 bases at J; junction bases unmatched: 7. The CDR3 is made up of 14 amino acids.

In its sample, this clonotype was seen many times. The V and J genes are TRBV5-6 and TRBJ1-2; weak D call: TRBD1 (6 bases). V was cut by 0 bases and J by 6 bases, with 15 bases left in between. Looked up from germline, CDR1 is SGHDT and CDR2 is YYEEEE. The CDR3 extends over 15 amino acids. The CDR3 region is CASSLESTGKHGYTF. The CDR3 nucleotides are TGTGCCAGCAGCTTGGAATCGACAGGAAAGCATGGCTACACCTTC.

Only a few counts were recorded for this clonotype. The chain uses TRBV30 and TRBJ1-6, with D tentatively TRBD1 (6 bases). This CDR3 is built from 14 residues. In germline, CDR1 is GTSNPN, CDR2 SVGIG (reference sequence). The germline V and J ends were trimmed by 4 bases and 6 bases, with 13 bases remaining between them. CDR3 nucleotides: TGTGCCTGGAAGCCGGGGGGCGGTAATTCACCCCTCCACTTT. It is translated as CAWKPGGGNSPLHF.

The CDR3 coding sequence is TGCAGCGTTGAGGTGGACAACTGCAATGAGCAGTTCTTC. Translation gives CSVEVDNCNEQFF. The V and J genes are TRBV29-1 and TRBJ2-1; perhaps TRBD1 as D (5 bases). This CDR3 has 13 amino acids. Germline V gene data show CDR1 as SQVTM and CDR2 as ANQGSEA. V lost 3 bases to trimming and J lost 6 bases, with 12 bases between them.

This clonotype came up a few times. J is TRBJ2-5 and V is TRBV24-1; D possibly matches TRBD1 or TRBD2 (5 bases each). The germline CDR1 and CDR2 sequences are KGHDR and SFDVKD. Trimming cost V 4 bases and J 5 bases, with 13 bases left between them. The length of the CDR3 is 14 residues. CDR3 coding DNA: TGTGCCACCAGTGACCCCGGATGGGGGGAGACCCAGTACTTC. Translation: CATSDPGWGETQYF.

The chain uses TRBV7-9 and TRBJ2-5; 10 positions agree with TRBD1. The V segment lost 5 bases and the J segment 0 bases; nucleotides outside the gene matches: 3. The CDR3 is 15 residues long. Per the germline V gene, CDR1 is SEHNR and CDR2 is FQNEAQ (reference sequence). The CDR3 region is CASSKGQGYQETQYF. CDR3 DNA sequence: TGTGCCAGCAGCAAGGGACAGGGGTACCAAGAGACCCAGTACTTC. Looking up the rest from reference TRBV7-9 and TRBJ2-5 gives the full variable domain: DTGVSQNPRHKITKRGQNVTFRCDPISEHNRLYWYRQTLGQGPEFLTYFQNEAQLEKSRLLSDRFSAERPKGSFSTLEIQRTEQGDSAMYLCASSKGQGYQETQYFGPGTRLLVL.

In its sample, this clonotype was seen a few times. The rearrangement uses TRBV2 and TRBJ2-1; TRBD1 agrees at 8 bases. Germline-derived CDR1 and CDR2 are SNHLY and FYNNEI. V trimming: 7 bases; J trimming: 8 bases; junction bases outside the gene matches: 7. The CDR3 consists of 13 residues. The CDR3 here is CASTRQGYDEQFF. CDR3 bases: TGTGCCAGCACGAGACAGGGGTACGATGAGCAGTTCTTC.

This chain links TRBV12-3 or TRBV12-4 with TRBJ1-4; D is possibly TRBD1 (5 bases). V lost 1 base to trimming and J lost 10 bases, with 16 bases between them. The CDR3 runs to 15 residues. CDR3 nucleotides: TGTGCCAGCAGTTTAGTCCAGGGACTATATGCAAAACTGTTTTTT. Translated: CASSLVQGLYAKLFF.

Regarding this clonotype: Just one base apart from a much larger clone, this may be a read error. The J gene is TRBJ1-4, the V gene TRBV12-3 or TRBV12-4; tentative D call: TRBD1 (5 bases). This CDR3 region has 15 residues. Trimming pared 4 bases from V and 7 bases from J, leaving 16 bases between. This chain's CDR3 is CASSSAAGGSEKLFF. Here the CDR3 DNA reads TGTGCCAGCAGTTCAGCGGCGGGGGGTAGTGAAAAACTGTTTTTT.

This clonotype showed up many times. The chain carries TRBV29-1 and TRBJ1-5; 8 bases match TRBD1. Germline CDR1 reads SQVTM; CDR2 reads ANQGSEA. Trimming took 6 bases from V and 3 from J; bases not matched to a gene: 4. The length of the CDR3 is 13 residues. Here the CDR3 DNA reads TGCAGCGTCGGGACAGGTTCCAATCAGCCCCAGCATTTT. Translating it yields CSVGTGSNQPQHF.

In this sample, this clonotype turned up a few times. The CDR3 DNA reads as TGCGCCAGCAGCCTCCGGGACAGGGATGCTAATGAAAAACTGTTTTTT. Translated: CASSLRDRDANEKLFF. This rearrangement joins TRBV5-1 to TRBJ1-4; 9 bases agree with TRBD1. Germline V gene sequence: CDR1 SGHRS, CDR2 YFSETQ. There are 16 residues in the CDR3. V gave up 4 bases and J gave up 3 bases; unmatched junction bases: 7.

The V call is TRBV11-2, the J call TRBJ1-6, with a weak D call TRBD1 (6 bases). Germline CDR1 reads SGHAT; CDR2 reads FQNNGV. Trimming took off 5 bases at V and 5 bases at J, with 25 bases between the two ends. This CDR3 is built from 19 residues. The CDR3 region has the DNA TGTGCCAGCAGCCTGGACAGCCTAGTGAGGAGGGACCATAATTCACCCCTCCACTTT. Translation: CASSLDSLVRRDHNSPLHF.

The rearrangement links TRBV5-5 to TRBJ2-7; 10 nucleotides match TRBD1. The CDR3 is 15 residues long. Germline lookup yields CDR1 SGHKS and CDR2 YYEKEE (reference sequence). Trimming took 1 base from V and 4 from J; bases not matched to a gene: 5. The CDR3 sequence is CASSLTRTGGYEQYV. The CDR3 coding sequence is TGTGCCAGCAGCTTGACACGGACAGGGGGTTACGAGCAGTACGTC.

This clonotype was detected only once. V and J are TRBV5-6 and TRBJ2-5, with D perhaps matching TRBD1 (5 bases). The germline V gene encodes CDR1 SGHDT and CDR2 YYEEEE. The CDR3 spans 14 residues. V was shortened by 4 bases and J by 5 bases, with 15 bases between the two germline ends. The CDR3 DNA reads as TGTGCCAGCAGCCGACAAGGGGTGGCGGAGACCCAGTACTTC. The encoded protein is CASSRQGVAETQYF.

This clonotype was observed a handful of times. This chain links TRBV24-1 with TRBJ2-5; perhaps TRBD1 as D (5 bases). Germline V gives CDR1 KGHDR, CDR2 SFDVKD. Trimming pared 7 bases from V and 2 bases from J, leaving 13 bases between. The CDR3 spans 14 residues. The CDR3 DNA sequence: TGTGCCACCAGGGCTGCAGGGTTACAAGAGACCCAGTACTTC. Its translation: CATRAAGLQETQYF.

This chain links TRBV20-1 with TRBJ1-4; TRBD1 matches 7 bases. The CDR3 has 15 residues. The V gene end was trimmed by 0 bases and the J gene end by 10 bases; junction bases not matched to a gene: 11. Germline CDR1 DFQATT, CDR2 SNEGSKA (reference sequence). CDR3 coding DNA: TGCAGTGCTAGAGATGCCCTGAGACAGGGCGGAAAACTGTTTTTT. Translation: CSARDALRQGGKLFF.

The table lists this clonotype with many counts. This chain links TRBV5-1 with TRBJ2-1; D is perhaps TRBD1 (5 bases). CDR3 length equals 15 residues. V lost 3 bases, J lost 4 bases, and 14 bases lay in between. The germline V gene encodes CDR1 SGHRS and CDR2 YFSETQ. The CDR3 DNA reads TGCGCCAGCAGCTCCTTGGACAATCGTTACAATGAGCAGTTCTTC. Its translation is CASSSLDNRYNEQFF.

This clonotype was detected many times. The V call is TRBV20-1, the J call TRBJ1-6; 9 bases map to TRBD1. This CDR3 has 16 amino acids. Germline trimming cut 6 bases from V and 2 bases from J; bases unmatched to any gene: 8. Germline V gives CDR1 DFQATT, CDR2 SNEGSKA (reference sequence). The CDR3 is CSAQGQGETYNSPLHF. The CDR3 DNA is TGCAGTGCCCAGGGACAGGGAGAAACCTATAATTCACCCCTCCACTTT.